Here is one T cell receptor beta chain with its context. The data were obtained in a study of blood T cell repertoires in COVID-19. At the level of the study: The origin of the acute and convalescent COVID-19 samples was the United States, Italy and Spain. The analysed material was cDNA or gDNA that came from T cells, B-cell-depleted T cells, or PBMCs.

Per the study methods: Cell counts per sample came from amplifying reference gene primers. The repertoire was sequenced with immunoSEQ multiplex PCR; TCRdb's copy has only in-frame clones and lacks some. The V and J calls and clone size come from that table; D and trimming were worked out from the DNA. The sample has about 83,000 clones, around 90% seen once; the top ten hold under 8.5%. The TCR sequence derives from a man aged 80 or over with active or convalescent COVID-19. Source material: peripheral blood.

The CDR3 here is CASSVQGNSPLHF. Written as DNA, the CDR3 is TGTGCCAGCAGCGTACAGGGTAATTCACCCCTCCACTTT. V and J are TRBV5-8 and TRBJ1-6; D possibly corresponds to TRBD1 (6 bases). Germline V gene sequence: CDR1 SGHTS, CDR2 YDEGEE. The CDR3 loop spans 13 amino acids. The V end lost 4 bases, the J end lost 6 bases, and 8 bases lay between the germline ends.